These 27 T cell receptor beta chains share one sample of origin, sequenced in a study of CD8+ T cells in alopecia areata. Cell sorting was performed on pooled cutaneous lymph node cells with CD4, CD8alpha, NKG2D, NKG2ACE and other markers. TCR sequencing used cDNA made by reverse transcription of extracted RNA. Assay: immunoSEQ multiplex PCR; the TCRdb copy retains only in-frame clones and omits some. The counts give 290,000 or so clones, none of them seen only once; around 1.2% is held by the top ten. Sequenced sample: CD4+ T cells sorted from a lymph node. Receptors were obtained from a C3H/HeJ mouse with alopecia areata. The mice in this strain carry MHC haplotype H2-k.

On this clone itself: Gene names and germline match the mouse. The sequenced fragment ends 4 residues before the CDR3 boundary, so the rest is inferred from the germline J gene. Other DNA sequences of this sample code for an identical CDR3. The rearrangement links TRBV1 to TRBJ2-1; 7 bases map to TRBD1. Germline V gives CDR1 NSQYPW, CDR2 LRSPGD (reference sequence). This CDR3 spans 15 amino acids. V trimming: 3 bases; J trimming: 1 base; junction bases outside the gene matches: 3. The sequenced CDR3 bases are TGCACCTGCAGTGCCCCGACAGGGAACTATGCT. The encoded protein is CTCSAPTGNYA. The CDR3, in full, reads CTCSAPTGNYAEQFF.

Of note for this clone: Genes here carry mouse names. The CDR3 goes on 4 residues after the read ends, and that part is filled in from the germline J gene. This sequence joins TRBV13-1 and TRBJ2-7, with no clear D. The ends were cut back, 3 bases at V and 0 bases at J, with 7 bases in the middle. Germline CDR1 is NSHNY and CDR2 is SYGAGN. CDR3 length equals 13 residues. Partial CDR3 DNA: TGTGCCAGCAGTGGCGCTGGCTCCTAT. Its protein product is CASSGAGSY. The whole CDR3 is CASSGAGSYEQYF.

About this clone itself: All gene names here are mouse names. Read sequence stops 3 residues before the CDR3 end, and the germline J gene provides the missing end. This sample also contains other DNA sequences that code for the same CDR3. The chain links TRBV13-2 to TRBJ1-6; D possibly corresponds to TRBD1 (5 bases). TRBJ1-6 is an ORF; its function is uncertain. Germline V CDR1 and CDR2: NNHNN, SYGAGS (reference sequence). Deletions cut 2 bases from V and 6 bases from J, with 9 bases between. The length of the CDR3 is 14 residues. The DNA read from the CDR3 is TGTGCCAGCGGTGAATGGGGGGGTAATTCGCCC. This gives the protein CASGEWGGNSP. The full CDR3 reads CASGEWGGNSPLYF.

Comments on this clone: The listed genes are named as in mouse. The CDR3 end is not reached by the read, which stops 4 residues before it; the germline J gene fills it in. This sequence joins TRBV1 and TRBJ2-5, with 12 bases identical to TRBD2. CDR1 NSQYPW and CDR2 LRSPGD come from the germline V gene (reference sequence). The CDR3 totals 15 residues. The CDR3 DNA, read in part, is TGCACCTGCAGTGTGGACTGGGGGGGGGAAGAC. Translating gives CTCSVDWGGED. The full CDR3 is CTCSVDWGGEDTQYF.

This clone was seen a few times. Mouse germline and gene names are used. The read falls 4 residues short of the CDR3 end, and the missing part is taken from the germline J gene. The gene calls are TRBV14 and TRBJ2-7; TRBD2 matches at 8 bases. V was pared by 4 bases and J by 0 bases, with 3 bases of the junction left unmatched. Per germline, CDR1 SGHDT and CDR2 FRDEAV. This CDR3 has 14 amino acids. The part of the CDR3 DNA that was read is TGTGCCAGCAGTCCAACTGGGGGCTCCTAT. Translated, it gives CASSPTGGSY. In full, the CDR3 is CASSPTGGSYEQYF.

Note on this clone: Gene names are mouse gene names. Partial CDR3 DNA: TGCACCTGCAGTGCAGATCGGGGGGGGGACACCGGG. Encoded protein: CTCSADRGGDTG. The full CDR3 is CTCSADRGGDTGQLYF. The rearrangement links TRBV1 to TRBJ2-2; 7 nucleotides line up with TRBD2. The CDR3 end is not reached by the read, which stops 4 residues before it; the germline J gene fills it in. Germline V CDR1 and CDR2: NSQYPW, LRSPGD (reference sequence). CDR3 length equals 16 residues. Trimming cost V 0 bases and J 3 bases; bases outside gene matches: 4.

On this clone: Gene names refer to mouse genes. The read comes to an end 4 residues before the CDR3 does, leaving the germline J gene to fill in the end. The same CDR3 also results from other DNA sequences found in this sample. This sequence joins TRBV13-1 and TRBJ1-1, with 8 bases fitting TRBD1. The germline V gene has CDR1 NSHNY and CDR2 SYGAGN. CDR3 size: 12 residues. The sequenced part of the CDR3 DNA is TGTGCCAGCAGGACAGGGGAAACA. Protein sequence: CASRTGET. The entire CDR3 reads CASRTGETEVFF.

This clone was seen more than once but under ten times. Any gene name here is a mouse gene name. The observed sequence ends 4 residues before the CDR3 terminus, with the missing tail filled in from the germline J gene. This rearrangement joins TRBV17 to TRBJ2-5, with D possibly TRBD2 on 6 matching bases. The CDR3 is made up of 14 amino acids. Germline loops: CDR1 MNHDT, CDR2 YYDKIL. Trimming left V 3 bases short and J 3 bases short, with 10 bases between. CDR3 in amino acids: CASSRRLGQDTQYF. CDR3 DNA, as far as it was read: TGTGCTAGCAGTAGGCGTCTGGGGCAAGAC.

Details on this clone: Genes and germline are mouse. With the read ending 4 residues before the CDR3 end, the germline J gene is used to fill in that end. This chain links TRBV13-2 with TRBJ2-1; 10 bases map to TRBD2. Germline CDR1 NNHNN, CDR2 SYGAGS (reference sequence). This CDR3 spans 16 amino acids. CDR3 sequence reads: CASGDAGLGVLAEQFF. Partial CDR3 DNA: TGTGCCAGCGGTGATGCAGGACTGGGGGTCTTGGCT.

Notes on this clone: Gene names refer to mouse genes. The sequence runs out 4 residues before the end of the CDR3; the remainder is reconstructed from the germline J gene. The rearrangement links TRBV1 to TRBJ2-7; TRBD2 matches 7 bases. Germline V gives CDR1 NSQYPW, CDR2 LRSPGD (reference sequence). CDR3 length equals 13 residues. Trimming at V came to 3 bases and at J to 3 bases, leaving 2 bases not matched to a gene. Partial CDR3 DNA: TGCACCTGCAGTGCCCTGGGGGACTAT. Amino acid sequence: CTCSALGDY. The complete CDR3 protein is CTCSALGDYEQYF.

There are many counts of this clone. Genes and germline come from the mouse. The read comes to an end 3 residues before the CDR3 does, leaving the germline J gene to fill in the end. The gene calls are TRBV31 and TRBJ1-6; 10 bases are a match to TRBD1. TRBJ1-6 is assigned to the ORF class and has an uncertain function. The CDR3 spans 15 residues. V shed 3 bases, J shed 7 bases, and the junction held 6 bases outside the gene matches. Germline CDR1 GKSSPN, CDR2 SITVG. CDR3 protein: CAWRRDRGENSPLYF. CDR3 bases read: TGTGCCTGGAGACGGGACAGGGGTGAGAATTCGCCC.

This clone was detected ten times or more. Gene names and germline refer to mouse. The sequence runs out 4 residues before the end of the CDR3; the remainder is reconstructed from the germline J gene. The V call is TRBV17, the J call TRBJ2-5, with a tentative D call TRBD1 (6 bases). Germline CDR1 reads MNHDT; CDR2 reads YYDKIL. CDR3 length: 15 residues. The germline V and J ends were trimmed by 1 base and 2 bases, with 10 bases remaining between them. This chain's CDR3 is CASSRAGASQDTQYF. The CDR3 DNA, read in part, is TGTGCTAGCAGTAGAGCAGGGGCTTCCCAAGAC.

Regarding this clone: Germline and genes here are mouse. The CDR3 goes on 4 residues after the read ends, and that part is filled in from the germline J gene. The chain links TRBV1 to TRBJ2-7; a possible D gene is TRBD2 (6 bases). V was cut by 3 bases and J by 3 bases, with 9 bases left in between. Germline loops: CDR1 NSQYPW, CDR2 LRSPGD (reference sequence). The CDR3 sequence is 13 residues long. The CDR3: CTCSAPGLYEQYF. The covered CDR3 bases are TGCACCTGCAGTGCGCCGGGACTCTAT. Supplemented by reference TRBV1 and TRBJ2-7, the full variable domain reads VTLLEQNPRWRLVPRGQAVNLRCILKNSQYPWMSWYQQDLQKQLQWLFTLRSPGDKEVKSLPGADYLATRVTDTELRLQVANMSQGRTLYCTCSAPGLYEQYFGPGTRLTVL.

This clone was recorded a few times. These gene names are mouse names. The CDR3 goes on 4 residues after the read ends, and that part is filled in from the germline J gene. The same CDR3 arises from other DNA sequences in this sample as well. This chain uses TRBV13-1 with TRBJ2-7; 11 bases agree with TRBD2. The CDR3 totals 14 residues. The V gene's germline CDR1 is NSHNY and CDR2 SYGAGN. The CDR3: CASSVTGGVYEQYF. The CDR3 bases that were read are TGTGCCAGCAGTGTGACTGGGGGGGTTTAT.

This clone was seen at least ten times. The genes and germline here are from mouse. The CDR3 is cut off 4 residues early in the read; its end comes from the germline J gene. The rearrangement joins TRBV17 to TRBJ1-1, with D perhaps matching TRBD1 (6 bases). This CDR3 is built from 13 residues. Germline values: CDR1 MNHDT, CDR2 YYDKIL. Trimming removed 3 bases from V and 3 bases from J, with 8 bases in between. This chain's CDR3 is CASSSGGHTEVFF. The DNA read from the CDR3 is TGTGCTAGCAGTAGCGGGGGGCACACA.

This clone was found a few times. The genes and germline here are from mouse. The read halts 4 residues ahead of the CDR3 end, with the missing end drawn from the germline J gene. The chain has TRBV5 and TRBJ2-2; possible D gene TRBD2, 5 bases. V lost 1 base to trimming and J lost 1 base, with 7 bases between them. The CDR3 is made up of 15 amino acids. CDR1 is LGHNA and CDR2 is YNLKQL in the germline V gene (reference sequence). The covered CDR3 bases are TGTGCCAGCAGCCAAGGCTGGGAAAACACCGGG. Amino acids: CASSQGWENTG. The entire CDR3 sequence reads CASSQGWENTGQLYF.

This clone was seen more than once but under ten times. The germline and genes are mouse ones. The read is 4 residues too short to cover the CDR3 end, so that end is filled in from the germline J gene. The chain couples TRBV1 to TRBJ2-1, with TRBD1 matching 12 bases. Germline CDR1 NSQYPW, CDR2 LRSPGD (reference sequence). V gave up 1 base and J gave up 2 bases; unmatched junction bases: 3. CDR3 size: 17 residues. CDR3 in amino acids: CTCSAVGQGADYAEQFF. The covered CDR3 bases are TGCACCTGCAGTGCAGTGGGACAGGGGGCCGACTATGCT.

Many counts were recorded for this clone. Gene names denote mouse genes. With the read ending 4 residues before the CDR3 end, the germline J gene is used to fill in that end. This sample also contains other DNA sequences that code for the same CDR3. The V call is TRBV13-1, the J call TRBJ2-3, with D possibly being TRBD2 (5 bases). Germline V gene data show CDR1 as NSHNY and CDR2 as SYGAGN. This CDR3 has 15 residues. Trimming shortened V by 3 bases and J by 1 base, and 12 bases separated the two germline ends. The covered CDR3 bases are TGTGCCAGCAGTGTGGGTGGTGGGGGTGCAGAA. It codes for CASSVGGGGAE. Given in full, the CDR3 is CASSVGGGGAETLYF.

Details on this clone: Genes here carry mouse names. The sequenced fragment ends 3 residues before the CDR3 boundary, so the rest is inferred from the germline J gene. The rearrangement uses TRBV13-1 and TRBJ1-6; the D is unclear. TRBJ1-6 is designated an ORF whose function remains uncertain. Germline V gene sequence: CDR1 NSHNY, CDR2 SYGAGN. V shed 0 bases and J shed 0 bases, with 7 bases lying between them. CDR3 size: 16 residues. This CDR3 is CASSDDRNSYNSPLYF. CDR3 DNA (partial): TGTGCCAGCAGTGATGACAGAAATTCCTATAATTCGCCC.

A word on this clone: Gene names follow the mouse nomenclature. The read ends 4 residues before the CDR3 terminus; that terminus is restored from the germline J gene. The chain is built from TRBV1 and TRBJ2-5; D gene ambiguous. The V end was cut by 3 bases, the J end by 2 bases, with 9 bases between. The germline V gene encodes CDR1 NSQYPW and CDR2 LRSPGD (reference sequence). The CDR3 loop spans 14 amino acids. Partial CDR3 DNA: TGCACCTGCAGTGCCCCGACAACCCAAGAC. Translating it yields CTCSAPTTQD. The full CDR3 protein is CTCSAPTTQDTQYF. Drawing the rest from reference TRBV1 and TRBJ2-5, the complete variable domain is VTLLEQNPRWRLVPRGQAVNLRCILKNSQYPWMSWYQQDLQKQLQWLFTLRSPGDKEVKSLPGADYLATRVTDTELRLQVANMSQGRTLYCTCSAPTTQDTQYFGPGTRLLVL.

Concerning this clone: Gene names denote mouse genes. The sequenced part of the CDR3 DNA is TGTGCCAGCAGTATCCTGGGGGCAGAA. This codes for CASSILGAE. The complete CDR3 protein is CASSILGAETLYF. This sequence joins TRBV19 and TRBJ2-3, with D possibly matching TRBD2 (6 bases). The missing CDR3 end, 4 residues past where the read stops, is filled in from the germline J gene. CDR1 and CDR2 (germline): FNHDT, SITEND (reference sequence). This CDR3 has 13 amino acids. The V end was cut by 2 bases, the J end by 3 bases, with 7 bases between.

About this clone itself: The gene names here belong to mouse. The read gets to within 4 residues of the CDR3 end, and the germline J gene fills in the rest. Other DNA sequences of this sample code for an identical CDR3. The chain carries TRBV19 and TRBJ1-1, with 8 bases fitting TRBD1. The CDR3 contains 14 residues. Trimming took 1 base from V and 3 from J; bases not matched to a gene: 2. Germline V gene data show CDR1 as FNHDT and CDR2 as SITEND (reference sequence). CDR3 bases read: TGTGCCAGCAGTATACCAGGGGGCGACACA. This translates into CASSIPGGDT. The whole CDR3 sequence reads CASSIPGGDTEVFF.

On this clone itself: Mouse gene names and germline throughout. Additional DNA sequences in this sample encode the identical CDR3. Partial CDR3 DNA: TGCACCTGCAGTGCAGGGACTGGGGGGGCT. Translating it yields CTCSAGTGGA. The CDR3 reads in full as CTCSAGTGGAEQFF. The chain uses TRBV1 and TRBJ2-1, with 11 bases fitting TRBD2. The read is 4 residues too short to cover the CDR3 end, so that end is filled in from the germline J gene. The CDR3 runs 14 residues. Germline-derived CDR1 and CDR2 are NSQYPW and LRSPGD (reference sequence).

Turning to this clone: Any gene name here is a mouse gene name. Coverage ceases 4 residues before the CDR3 finishes, and the germline J gene fills in the end. V gene TRBV1 combines with J gene TRBJ2-5, with D tentatively TRBD1 (6 bases). The CDR3 consists of 14 residues. Germline CDR1 and CDR2: NSQYPW and LRSPGD (reference sequence). The V end was cut by 6 bases, the J end by 3 bases, with 13 bases between. CDR3 DNA (partial): TGCACCTGCAGGGCTGGGACAAGACAAGAC. Protein: CTCRAGTRQD. The full-length CDR3 reads as CTCRAGTRQDTQYF. The full variable domain, with the rest looked up from reference TRBV1 and TRBJ2-5, is VTLLEQNPRWRLVPRGQAVNLRCILKNSQYPWMSWYQQDLQKQLQWLFTLRSPGDKEVKSLPGADYLATRVTDTELRLQVANMSQGRTLYCTCRAGTRQDTQYFGPGTRLLVL.

Of note for this clone: Gene names are the mouse ones. The CDR3: CASRNLGTSAETLYF. The sequenced CDR3 bases are TGTGCCAGCAGAAACCTGGGGACTAGTGCAGAA. The chain links TRBV19 to TRBJ2-3; weak D call: TRBD2 (6 bases). The read terminates 4 residues ahead of where the CDR3 ends, so the germline J gene completes it. The CDR3 length is 15 residues. The germline V gene encodes CDR1 FNHDT and CDR2 SITEND (reference sequence). The V and J ends lost 5 bases and 0 bases respectively, with 13 bases between them.

In the case of this clone: Each gene name is a mouse one. The CDR3 end is not reached by the read, which stops 4 residues before it; the germline J gene fills it in. The chain is built from TRBV17 and TRBJ2-4; possibly TRBD1 for D (6 bases). In germline, CDR1 is MNHDT, CDR2 YYDKIL. This CDR3 has 14 residues. The V end was cut by 4 bases, the J end by 0 bases, with 8 bases between. Incomplete CDR3 DNA: TGTGCTAGCAGTACGACAGGTAGTCAAAAC. It encodes CASSTTGSQN. The CDR3 as a whole reads CASSTTGSQNTLYF.

This clone has just a few counts. Gene labels here are mouse ones. The CDR3 is cut off 4 residues early in the read; its end comes from the germline J gene. V is TRBV31 and J is TRBJ2-3, with 14 bases that match TRBD2. From germline, CDR1 is GKSSPN and CDR2 SITVG. The CDR3 is made up of 15 amino acids. The V segment lost 6 bases and the J segment 3 bases; nucleotides outside the gene matches: 5. The CDR3 region is CACPGLGGRAETLYF. The sequenced CDR3 bases are TGTGCCTGTCCGGGACTGGGGGGGCGCGCAGAA.